A single sample gave rise to the 21 T cell receptor beta chains below, sequenced in a study of T-cell memory formation after mild COVID-19. TCRdb re-analysed the 5' RACE reads in MiXCR, keeping a single row per CDR3 protein. The sample yields 250,000 to 350,000 distinct CDR3 sequences, roughly a fifth seen once. The specimen sequenced was PBMCs or a T cell subset sorted from them (not recorded which). The source of these receptors is a man between 18 and 29 years old who had mild COVID-19 (a few samples of this study predate the infection). Cell type and time point are not known.

This clonotype occurred a few times. The gene calls are TRBV30 and TRBJ1-1; possibly TRBD1 for D (6 bases). Germline CDR1 reads GTSNPN; CDR2 reads SVGIG (reference sequence). The CDR3 runs to 13 residues. The germline V and J ends were trimmed by 5 bases and 0 bases, with 10 bases remaining between them. CDR3 nucleotide sequence: TGTGCCTGGGGCCGGGGGCTGAACACTGAAGCTTTCTTT. Translation: CAWGRGLNTEAFF.

The chain recombines TRBV12-3 or TRBV12-4 with TRBJ2-7; 10 bases are shared with TRBD2. The CDR3 spans 14 residues. After removal of 5 bases from V and 5 bases from J, the junction contained 6 bases not matched to a gene. Written as DNA, the CDR3 is TGTGCCAGCAGTCCCGGGACTAGCGCCCACGAGCAGTACGTC. The encoded protein is CASSPGTSAHEQYV.

This clonotype was detected a few times. This chain joins TRBV6-6 and TRBJ2-1, with no clear D. Germline loops: CDR1 MNHNY, CDR2 SVGAGI (reference sequence). The V gene lost 6 bases and the J gene lost 7 bases, with 10 bases spanning the gap. The CDR3 runs to 12 residues. The CDR3 protein is CASRNLFNEQFF. CDR3 coding DNA: TGTGCCAGCAGGAACCTATTTAATGAGCAGTTCTTC.

This clonotype was seen a handful of times. This chain joins TRBV3-1 and TRBJ2-7, with 10 bases lining up with TRBD1. CDR1 LGHDT and CDR2 YNNKEL come from the germline V gene (reference sequence). V shed 5 bases and J 5 bases; nucleotides not matched to a gene: 18. The CDR3 is 18 amino acids. The CDR3 region is CASSNPSYRDRGVHEQYF. DNA for the CDR3: TGTGCCAGCAGCAACCCTTCCTACCGGGACAGGGGAGTCCACGAGCAGTACTTC.

In this sample, this clonotype turned up a few times. This chain connects TRBV27 to TRBJ2-7, with D uncertain. Per germline, CDR1 MNHEY and CDR2 SMNVEV (reference sequence). This CDR3 contains 11 residues. The V end lost 4 bases, the J end lost 5 bases, and 6 bases lay between the germline ends. The DNA for the CDR3 is TGTGCCAGCAGTTCTGAGGACGAGCAGTACTTC. It codes for CASSSEDEQYF.

The chain employs TRBV5-1 and TRBJ2-7, with 7 bases aligning to TRBD1. The CDR3 length is 14 residues. Germline V gives CDR1 SGHRS, CDR2 YFSETQ. J was trimmed by 6 bases and V by 4 bases; bases with no gene match: 10. CDR3 residues: CASSRDRELFEQYF. The CDR3 nucleotides are TGCGCCAGCAGCCGAGACAGGGAGTTGTTCGAGCAGTACTTC.

CDR3 coding DNA: TGTGCCAGCAGCCGGGCGGGGTCTAGCGGACAAGAGACCCAGTACTTC. Amino acids: CASSRAGSSGQETQYF. The chain has TRBV7-2 and TRBJ2-5; 7 positions match TRBD2. The germline CDR1 and CDR2 sequences are SGHTA and FQGNSA. V shed 5 bases, J shed 2 bases, and the junction held 11 bases outside the gene matches. The CDR3 length is 16 residues.

The chain joins TRBV6-2 or TRBV6-3 to TRBJ2-1; D gene uncertain. CDR3 length: 11 amino acids. The germline V gene has CDR1 MNHEY and CDR2 SVGEGT. Trimming removed 10 bases from V and 4 bases from J, with 8 bases in between. The CDR3 nucleotides are TGTGCCACCGCGGCGTACAATGAGCAGTTCTTC. Translated, it gives CATAAYNEQFF.

The chain is built from TRBV7-2 and TRBJ1-2, with D tentatively TRBD1 (5 bases). The CDR3 loop spans 15 amino acids. Germline V gives CDR1 SGHTA, CDR2 FQGNSA. Trimming stripped 4 bases from V and 5 bases from J, with 17 bases between. The CDR3: CASSSHPGQGYGYTF. DNA for the CDR3: TGTGCCAGCAGCTCCCATCCGGGGCAGGGATATGGCTACACCTTC.

In this sample, this clonotype turned up a few times. V is TRBV29-1 and J is TRBJ1-2; D gene ambiguous. The CDR3 totals 13 residues. The ends were cut back, 6 bases at V and 5 bases at J, with 16 bases in the middle. Germline assignment: CDR1 SQVTM and CDR2 ANQGSEA. CDR3 residues: CSVPGYLNYGYTF. The CDR3 DNA sequence: TGCAGCGTGCCGGGGTACCTAAATTATGGCTACACCTTC.

The gene calls are TRBV5-1 and TRBJ2-3; 9 nucleotides agree with TRBD2. The V and J ends lost 4 bases and 2 bases, in that order; junction bases with no gene match: 11. Germline V gives CDR1 SGHRS, CDR2 YFSETQ. The length of the CDR3 is 17 residues. Here the CDR3 reads CASSQPGAGGNTDTQYF. In DNA, the CDR3 is TGCGCCAGCAGCCAACCGGGAGCGGGGGGAAACACAGATACGCAGTATTTT.

V usage is TRBV4-1 and J usage is TRBJ2-3; D may be TRBD2 (6 bases). V was trimmed by 4 bases and J by 6 bases, leaving 11 bases between them. CDR1 MGHRA and CDR2 YSYEKL come from the germline V gene. The CDR3 runs 13 residues. The CDR3 bases are TGCGCCAGCAGCCCCGGGGGACGGGATACGCAGTATTTT. Protein product: CASSPGGRDTQYF.

This clonotype occurred many times. The DNA of the CDR3 is TGTGCCAGCAGCCCCCGGGGCAGTTACACAGATACGCAGTATTTT. This translates into CASSPRGSYTDTQYF. The chain carries TRBV7-9 and TRBJ2-3, with D possibly called TRBD1 or TRBD2 (5 bases each). Trimming pared 5 bases from V and 2 bases from J, leaving 14 bases between. The CDR3 is 15 amino acids. The germline V gene has CDR1 SEHNR and CDR2 FQNEAQ (reference sequence).

This clonotype was counted between two and nine times. The V gene is TRBV28, the J gene TRBJ1-2, with a weak D call TRBD1 (6 bases). Germline-derived CDR1 and CDR2 are MDHEN and SYDVKM. Trimming removed 10 bases at V and 7 bases at J, with 22 bases between. The CDR3 covers 14 residues. CDR3 sequence (DNA): TGTGCCACCGACGCAACAGGGTTCGGTCGTGGCTACACCTTC. Protein sequence: CATDATGFGRGYTF.

This clonotype came up a few times. The chain is built from TRBV14 and TRBJ2-7, with 7 positions matching TRBD1. Germline V gene data show CDR1 as SGHDN and CDR2 as FVKESK. The CDR3 covers 13 residues. With V trimmed by 3 bases and J by 1 base, 0 bases remained unmatched. CDR3 sequence (DNA): TGTGCCAGCAGCCAGACAGGGTCCTACGAGCAGTACTTC. This codes for CASSQTGSYEQYF.

The chain joins TRBV7-8 to TRBJ2-5; D perhaps matches TRBD1 (5 bases). The germline V gene encodes CDR1 SGHVS and CDR2 FQNEAQ. There are 14 residues in the CDR3. V dropped 4 bases and J dropped 2 bases, with 11 bases sitting between them. CDR3 nucleotides: TGTGCCAGCAGCTCCAGGGTCTCGCAAGAGACCCAGTACTTC. It translates to CASSSRVSQETQYF.

Many counts were recorded for this clonotype. The CDR3 nucleotides are TGCGCCAGCAGCAGAATCCCGGACCTCACCGGGGAGCTGTTTTTT. Translated: CASSRIPDLTGELFF. The genes are TRBV5-1 and TRBJ2-2, with no clear D. Between the trimmed V and J ends, which lost 4 bases and 4 bases, there was a span of 14 bases. This CDR3 comprises 15 residues. Germline loops: CDR1 SGHRS, CDR2 YFSETQ.

CDR3 in amino acids: CASRTPPAGTGVLGELFF. The CDR3 DNA reads TGTGCCAGCAGGACACCCCCGGCTGGGACAGGGGTACTCGGGGAGCTGTTTTTT. The rearrangement joins TRBV11-2 to TRBJ2-2; 10 bases align to TRBD1. The CDR3 is made up of 18 amino acids. The junction had 17 bases not matched to a gene; V was cut back by 6 bases and J by 7 bases. CDR1 is SGHAT and CDR2 is FQNNGV in the germline V gene. The full variable domain, in which reference TRBV11-2 and TRBJ2-2 provide the parts outside the CDR3, is EAGVAQSPRYKIIEKRQSVAFWCNPISGHATLYWYQQILGQGPKLLIQFQNNGVVDDSQLPKDRFSAERLKGVDSTLKIQPAKLEDSAVYLCASRTPPAGTGVLGELFFGEGSRLTVL.

This clonotype was observed at least ten times. The V call is TRBV7-6, the J call TRBJ2-3; a possible D gene is TRBD2 (7 bases). V gave up 0 bases and J gave up 14 bases, with 12 bases separating them. Germline CDR1 SGHVS, CDR2 FNYEAQ. The CDR3 is 12 residues long. CDR3 DNA: TGTGCCAGCAGCTTAGCGGGGGGGCCCCTGTATTTT. This sequence encodes CASSLAGGPLYF. Supplemented by reference TRBV7-6 and TRBJ2-3, the full variable domain reads GAGVSQSPRYKVTKRGQDVALRCDPISGHVSLYWYRQALGQGPEFLTYFNYEAQQDKSGLPNDRFSAERPEGSISTLTIQRTEQRDSAMYRCASSLAGGPLYFGPGTRLTVL.

The chain combines TRBV4-1 with TRBJ2-3, with D possibly called TRBD1 or TRBD2 (5 bases each). Germline lookup yields CDR1 MGHRA and CDR2 YSYEKL. The CDR3 is made up of 14 amino acids. V lost 4 bases to trimming and J lost 3 bases, with 11 bases between them. The CDR3 DNA reads TGCGCCAGCAGCCTTCCGGGGCCGACAGATACGCAGTATTTT. It translates to CASSLPGPTDTQYF.

Of note for this clonotype: The junction does not match germline at one end; this may be a read error. J is TRBJ2-2 and V is TRBV30; maybe TRBD2 (5 bases). The CDR3 runs to 13 residues. CDR1 GTSNPN and CDR2 SVGIG come from the germline V gene (reference sequence). The DNA for the CDR3 is TGTGCCTGGAGTGTAGGAGGCGCCGGGGAGCTGATTTTT. Its translation is CAWSVGGAGELIF.